This TCR beta chain derives from a study of cytotoxic CD8 clonotypes in ibrutinib-treated CLL (dated by TCRdb to the early 2020s). For the wider study: The cohort was composed of some ten relapsed/refractory and around 15 treatment-naive patients; IGHV unmutated status was identified in 17 to 18 patients. Partial responses were observed in about 24 patients and complete responses in 2; after a median follow-up of around 64 months, remission was maintained in 14 patients and progression was observed in approximately twelve. The response samples were drawn at a median of roughly twelve months into treatment, with a range of roughly 6 to 40 months. Samples averaged 255,043 productive templates and 80,000 to 100,000 productive rearrangements. Of the 86 people in the trial, approximately 24 had longitudinal samples available. Cryopreserved peripheral blood mononuclear cells were obtained before treatment, at response, and at either sustained remission or disease progression. All remission and progressive disease samples were collected while patients were still receiving ibrutinib.

Study-wide findings and limitations: Baseline clonality exceeded that of age-matched healthy donors and correlated strongly with circulating CD8+ T-cell counts. Sampling times were not matched between patients in sustained remission and patients whose disease was progressing, and lymph node repertoires were not examined. Clonality increased at ibrutinib response, stayed stable in sustained remission, and fell back toward baseline at progression. Public clonotypes were rare and either contracted or stayed stable during treatment, and the rise in clonality at ibrutinib response reflected the expansion of private clonotypes.

From the cysteine through the phenylalanine, the CDR3 covers 15 amino acids. Only the CDR3 DNA is retained, 45 bases long and in frame from the first base. V lost 5 bases and J lost 5 bases, and the count of bases not matched to a germline gene is 6. In the germline V gene, CDR1 corresponds to SGHNT and CDR2 to YENEEA. The sample's time point label, decoded: eleven to twelve months on ibrutinib. Around 1.8 micrograms of genomic DNA were extracted from cryopreserved PBMCs for TCR beta library preparation. High-throughput TCR beta sequencing was performed on longitudinal blood samples from CLL patients receiving ibrutinib monotherapy. The patients were enrolled in a single-center, open-label phase 2 trial of ibrutinib monotherapy. Concerning this clone: Its antigen has not been determined. One base away there is no much larger clone; base qualities are not given.

Each clonotype received, on average, about 10x coverage in deep resolution sequencing performed on a MiSeq, where the target depth lay between 1 in 1 million and 1 in 200,000 T cells. TCR beta libraries were generated with the immunoSEQ hsTCRB Kit. The study's own analysis went as follows. ImmunoSEQ Data Assistant and ImmunoSEQ Analyzer were used for data analysis, and V, D and J genes were assigned according to IMGT definitions. Clonality was computed as one minus normalized Shannon entropy of productive rearrangement frequencies, ranging from 0 to 1. Only overrepresented clonotypes making up at least 0.05% of the repertoire of each patient were included in the public clonotype analysis. About a dozen age-matched healthy donor repertoires from immuneACCESS served as clonality controls. TCRdb retrieved this table from immuneACCESS and kept in-frame rearrangements only. Not all clones are present; in checked studies, unresolved V genes account for under half, and no reason is known for the remainder. V, J and clone size derive from that table, while D and trimming were established from the DNA sequence. Present in this sample are hundreds of thousands of clones, about four fifths of which were seen just once. About an eighth of the sample rests with the top ten.

The chain was built from TRBV11-3 and TRBJ2-2; 9 bases in the junction line up with TRBD1. The TCR sequence derives from a human donor with chronic lymphocytic leukemia. The specimen comprised PBMCs, sampled after 12 months of ibrutinib treatment. The CDR3 amino acid sequence is: CASSPGQGSTGELFF. In nucleotide form, the sequence is TGTGCCAGCAGCCCGGGACAGGGCTCAACCGGGGAGCTGTTTTTT.